This T cell receptor beta chain is drawn from a study of regulatory and conventional T cells in RAG deficiency. Per the germline V gene, CDR1 is LNHDA and CDR2 is SQIVND (reference sequence). The CDR3 is 13 residues long. V lost 5 bases and J lost 4; bases outside the gene matches: 4. The table came from immunoSEQ multiplex PCR; TCRdb's copy has only in-frame clones and leaves some out. The sample lists fewer than 35,000 clones, about 90% occurring once. This sample was also put to use in a study of regulatory T cells. That source notes: Amplification used 52 TRBV primers and 13 TRBJ primers.

The receptor was isolated from a human donor in good health. The chain uses TRBV19 and TRBJ1-1; 7 nucleotides agree with TRBD1. The source material was CD8+ T cells sorted from blood. In DNA form, the CDR3 reads TGTGCCAGTAGTTTGACAGGGCTCACTGAAGCTTTCTTT. Amino acids: CASSLTGLTEAFF.